The T cell receptor (beta chain) described here comes from a study of shared clonotypes between healthy human individuals (dated by TCRdb to the early 2020s). Turning to the overall study: Three men and a couple of women, aged 18 to 49 years, made up the cohort. Different laboratories and diverse techniques were used to prepare libraries and sequence TCR repertoires, to increase sequencing depth and limit assay-specific biases. The study deeply sequenced blood TCR repertoires of about five healthy adults to estimate repertoire size and the extent of clonotype sharing between individuals. Leukapheresis yielded between about 0.9 and 10 billion PBMCs per donor. For each donor, CD4 naive and CD4 memory were each given three plates, CD8 naive was given two plates, and CD8 memory was given one plate. General study outcomes and caveats: Sampling was restricted to blood, and TCR repertoires in tissue are likely to differ from TCR repertoires in blood. Higher generation probabilities were observed for clonotypes shared by all four sorted-subset donors than for non-shared clonotypes. When several donors were compared, the shared fraction of clonotypes was around 5% for naive CD4, 3% to 4% for naive CD8, 2.3% for memory CD4, and around 0.37% for memory CD8. Pairwise subsampling led to the expectation that sequencing depth would affect the degree of clonotype sharing among donors. The small number of donors limited the genetic and exposure-history diversity represented. Rarefaction of sorted-subset datasets indicated incomplete sequencing despite the large sequencing depth. Larger estimated clonotype richness was generally found for naive subsets than for memory subsets.

Worth noting for this clone: No antigen is known for it. Base qualities are missing; no much larger clone stands one base away.

The donors were healthy, HIV-negative adults with no recently reported acute infections or vaccinations. Only Caucasian adults living in Nashville, Tennessee, USA were represented among the donors. CD4+ T cells were enriched by magnetic negative selection; naive cells were then positively selected on CD45RA, and the negative fraction formed the memory subset. After blood collection by leukapheresis, PBMCs were isolated using Ficoll-Histopaque density gradient centrifugation and then cryopreserved in the vapor phase of liquid nitrogen. Analytical flow cytometry was used to check the purity and quantity of every magnetically sorted T cell population. From each sorted fraction, genomic DNA was isolated and quantified by UV absorbance on a Nanodrop 2000c. Using the deep immunoSEQ assay, multiplex PCR amplified TCR CDR3 regions from genomic DNA. Extracted genomic DNA from each cell subset was spread evenly across all wells of several immunoSEQ 96-well plates, with each plate serving as a replicate. Each replicate PCR for sorted subsets received around 0.2 ug genomic DNA, equal to about 30,000 T cell genomes. The purified libraries were quantified using a Qubit 3.0 fluorometer, sized with a Bioanalyzer 2100, and then quantified again using the KAPA Library Quantification kit. A separate single-read 150-cycle Illumina NextSeq 550 flow cell was used to sequence each immunoSEQ 96-well plate. The study's own analysis went as follows. The immunoSEQ output contained only junctional sequences without quality scores, so filtering could not match that applied to full-length reads. To assign V/J genes and CDR3, sequences were annotated using PyIR, a Python wrapper for IgBLAST v1.9, with IMGT germline references. Reads with weak V/J assignments (E-value above 1e-6), missing CDR3, stop codons, out-of-frame junctions, or ambiguous translated residues were removed. A V3J clonotype was defined by an identical inferred V gene, J gene, and CDR3 amino acid sequence. Percentage overlap between repertoires was calculated by dividing the number of shared unique clonotypes by the size of the smaller repertoire. Repertoire richness was assessed with RTK rarefaction, the Chao1 estimator, and Recon v2.1 estimates of unobserved clonotypes. For all TCRbeta clonotypes obtained by the gDNA method from a few donors, generation probabilities were computed with OLGA. TCRdb provides this immuneACCESS table in a form limited to in-frame rearrangements. Some clones are lacking; in checked studies, under half of them reflect an unresolved V gene, and why the rest are absent is not known. The D gene and trimming were derived from the DNA, and the V and J assignments and clone size from that table. The sample records approximately 1.5 million clones, approximately 98% of which are singletons. Approximately 0.44% of the sample goes to the ten largest clones.

The V end loses 2 bases and the J end loses 7 bases, and a stretch of 16 bases separates them. Measured from the cysteine to the phenylalanine, the CDR3 is 15 residues long. Only the CDR3 part of the read is kept: 45 bases, read in frame from the first base. Reading the germline V gene gives CDR1 SGHRS and CDR2 YFSETQ. The V and J segments used are TRBV5-1 and TRBJ2-1, with TRBD2 as a weak D call on 6 bases. The origin of this receptor is a man aged 25-45 years in good health. The specimen sequenced was naive CD4+ T cells sorted from blood. The cell subset or site label of this sample denotes: CD45RA+ positively selected. For the CDR3, the sequence is CASSLNKLAANEQFF. At the DNA level, the sequence is TGCGCCAGCAGCTTAAATAAACTAGCTGCGAATGAGCAGTTCTTC.